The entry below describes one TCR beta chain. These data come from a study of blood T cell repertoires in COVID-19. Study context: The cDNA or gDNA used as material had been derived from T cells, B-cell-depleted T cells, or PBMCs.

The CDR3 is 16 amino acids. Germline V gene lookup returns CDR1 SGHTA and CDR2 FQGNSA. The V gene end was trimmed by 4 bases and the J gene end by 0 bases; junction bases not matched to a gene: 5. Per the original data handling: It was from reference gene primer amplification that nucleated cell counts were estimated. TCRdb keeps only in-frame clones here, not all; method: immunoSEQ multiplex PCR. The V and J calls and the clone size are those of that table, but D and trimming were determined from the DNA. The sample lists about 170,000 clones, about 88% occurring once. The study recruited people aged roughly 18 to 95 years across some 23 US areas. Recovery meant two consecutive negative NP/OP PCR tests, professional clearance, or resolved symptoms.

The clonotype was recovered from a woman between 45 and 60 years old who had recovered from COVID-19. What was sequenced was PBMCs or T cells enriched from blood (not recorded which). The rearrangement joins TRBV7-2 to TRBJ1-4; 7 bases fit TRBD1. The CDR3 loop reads CASSSYQGATNEKLFF. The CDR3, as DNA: TGTGCCAGCAGCTCCTACCAGGGGGCAACTAATGAAAAACTGTTTTTT.